This T cell receptor beta chain derives from a study of response to subunit inactivated influenza vaccine. Germline values: CDR1 SEHNR, CDR2 FQNEAQ (reference sequence). J was trimmed by 1 base and V by 5 bases; bases with no gene match: 4. The CDR3 consists of 15 residues. Each CDR3 protein gets one entry after TCRdb re-called the RT-PCR reads with MiXCR. Altogether just under 550,000 distinct CDR3 sequences are present, roughly a quarter being singletons, with the ten largest covering around 2.8%. This sample was also put to use in a study of T cells expressing NK-cell markers. This second report adds: Scientists made TCR beta cDNA using 5'RACE template switching with UMIs. Expanded NKG2C+ T cell clones were not confirmed as HCMV-specific.

This clonotype was obtained from a man over 45 who received an inactivated influenza vaccine. The sample was CD4+ T cells sorted from PBMCs, taken roughly 12 days after vaccination. The genes are TRBV7-9 and TRBJ2-2; 7 bases are shared with TRBD1. The CDR3 DNA follows: TGTGCCAGCAGCCCTGGACAGGAGAACACCGGGGAGCTGTTTTTT. This encodes CASSPGQENTGELFF.